Listed below are T cell receptor beta chains from one sample, sequenced in a study of blood T cell repertoires in COVID-19. Clones were sequenced by immunoSEQ multiplex PCR, and TCRdb holds only the in-frame ones, with some missing. The sample lists more than 200,000 clones; approximately 90% were seen once. Input material: PBMCs or T cells enriched from blood (not recorded which). Receptor source: a woman aged 25 to 39 who had recovered from COVID-19. CDR3s include the opening cysteine and the closing phenylalanine or tryptophan. A D gene is named only where the DNA matches it firmly. Not all rows give a size; the values are once, few, many and, for expanded clones, a class.

CDR3aa	CDR3nt	v_gene	j_gene	d_gene	abundance
CATSRTGGTYEQYF	TGTGCCACCAGCAGGACAGGGGGGACCTACGAGCAGTACTTC	TRBV15	TRBJ2-7	TRBD1	once
CASSFPDRGEKSFF	TGTGCCAGCAGTTTCCCGGACAGGGGGGAAAAGTCTTTCTTT	TRBV28	TRBJ1-1	TRBD1	-
CATSDGGPARMETQYF	TGTGCCACCAGTGACGGAGGACCGGCACGTATGGAGACCCAGTACTTC	TRBV24-1	TRBJ2-5	-	-
CASSQGQGADWPQHF	TGCGCCAGCAGCCAAGGGCAGGGGGCCGATTGGCCCCAGCATTTT	TRBV4-1	TRBJ1-5	TRBD1	-
CASSLGGDGYTF	TGTGCCAGCAGCTTAGGCGGGGATGGCTACACCTTC	TRBV13	TRBJ1-2	-	-
CASSPLSRGSYEQYF	TGTGCCAGTAGTCCCTTATCTCGAGGCTCCTACGAGCAGTACTTC	TRBV19	TRBJ2-7	-	-
CASTDIGTGPEKLFF	TGTGCCAGTACAGATATAGGGACAGGACCTGAAAAACTGTTTTTT	TRBV19	TRBJ1-4	TRBD1	-
CSVEGGQGADTQYF	TGCAGCGTGGAAGGGGGACAGGGGGCAGATACGCAGTATTTT	TRBV29-1	TRBJ2-3	TRBD1	-
CASSTSGDGYTF	TGCGCCAGCAGCACATCAGGGGATGGCTACACCTTC	TRBV5-1	TRBJ1-2	-	-
CASSLDRSNTEAFF	TGTGCCAGCAGCTTAGACAGATCGAACACTGAAGCTTTCTTT	TRBV27	TRBJ1-1	-	once
CASSSRYEQYF	TGTGCCAGCAGTTCCAGGTACGAGCAGTACTTC	TRBV27	TRBJ2-7	-	once
CASSLMASSYNSPLHF	TGTGCCAGCAGTTTAATGGCCAGCTCCTATAATTCACCCCTCCACTTT	TRBV28	TRBJ1-6	-	-
CAWSGLAGVEQYF	TGTGCCTGGAGTGGACTAGCGGGAGTCGAGCAGTACTTC	TRBV30	TRBJ2-7	TRBD2	-
CASSHVSGGSANTQYF	TGTGCCAGCAGCCACGTTTCTGGCGGGAGTGCAAATACGCAGTATTTT	TRBV5-4	TRBJ2-3	TRBD2	many
CASSLGFSRDTGELFF	TGCGCCAGCAGCTTGGGTTTCAGCCGGGACACCGGGGAGCTGTTTTTT	TRBV5-1	TRBJ2-2	-	-
CASSLEQAGGETQYF	TGTGCCAGCAGCTTGGAGCAGGCCGGGGGAGAGACCCAGTACTTC	TRBV5-5	TRBJ2-5	-	-
CASSRLERTEAFF	TGTGCCAGCAGTCGCCTGGAGAGGACTGAAGCTTTCTTT	TRBV6-5	TRBJ1-1	-	once
CASSSSGTQTYNEQFF	TGTGCCAGCAGTTCCTCCGGGACACAAACCTACAATGAGCAGTTCTTC	TRBV6-2/TRBV6-3	TRBJ2-1	-	-
CASSPNLLGDGGAFF	TGTGCCAGCTCACCCAACCTTTTAGGCGACGGAGGAGCTTTCTTT	TRBV18	TRBJ1-1	-	-
CASSSQVRRVYNEQFF	TGTGCCAGTAGTTCCCAGGTCCGGCGGGTCTACAATGAGCAGTTCTTC	TRBV19	TRBJ2-1	-	-
CASSAGRGLDTGELFF	TGTGCCAGCAGTGCCGGGCGGGGGCTTGACACCGGGGAGCTGTTTTTT	TRBV6-1	TRBJ2-2	-	-
CASGSSPNVGRYTF	TGCGCCAGCGGCTCCTCTCCCAACGTTGGGAGGTACACCTTC	TRBV10-2	TRBJ1-2	-	-
CASVRVLGSPLHF	TGTGCCAGCGTGCGGGTCCTTGGTTCACCCCTCCACTTT	TRBV6-5	TRBJ1-6	-	-
CASRPISGTLNEAFF	TGTGCCAGCAGACCTATTTCCGGGACACTTAATGAAGCTTTCTTT	TRBV27	TRBJ1-1	-	-
CSASSGLVGETQYF	TGCAGTGCTAGTTCGGGACTTGTGGGAGAGACCCAGTACTTC	TRBV20-1	TRBJ2-5	-	-
CATSHRGEETQYF	TGTGCCACCAGCCACAGGGGAGAGGAGACCCAGTACTTC	TRBV24-1	TRBJ2-5	TRBD1	-
CASSLSAGVTGELFF	TGTGCCAGCAGTTTATCGGCAGGGGTCACCGGGGAGCTGTTTTTT	TRBV28	TRBJ2-2	-	once
CAWSPLGGGTEAFF	TGTGCCTGGAGCCCGCTGGGAGGGGGCACTGAAGCTTTCTTT	TRBV30	TRBJ1-1	-	-
CADTGRANQPQHF	TGTGCCGATACCGGCAGGGCCAATCAGCCCCAGCATTTT	TRBV5-3	TRBJ1-5	-	few
CASSQTGVNTEAFF	TGCGCCAGCAGCCAGACAGGGGTAAACACTGAAGCTTTCTTT	TRBV4-1	TRBJ1-1	TRBD1	-
CASRYRDRSGDEQYF	TGTGCCAGCAGGTACCGGGACAGATCTGGTGACGAGCAGTACTTC	TRBV6-5	TRBJ2-7	TRBD1	-
CATSKTGVEYEQYF	TGTGCCACCAGCAAGACAGGGGTGGAATACGAGCAGTACTTC	TRBV15	TRBJ2-7	TRBD1	-
CASSTSGGGNTEAFF	TGTGCCAGCAGCACCTCAGGGGGCGGGAACACTGAAGCTTTCTTT	TRBV5-4	TRBJ1-1	TRBD1	-
CSASSGYGYTF	TGCAGTGCTAGTTCAGGGTATGGCTACACCTTC	TRBV20-1	TRBJ1-2	-	-
CASSTLYRDRGSKGYTF	TGTGCCAGCAGTACCTTATACCGGGACAGGGGCTCTAAGGGCTACACCTTC	TRBV28	TRBJ1-2	TRBD1	-
CASSQTGINGYTF	TGTGCCAGCAGCCAGACGGGGATCAATGGCTACACCTTC	TRBV11-2	TRBJ1-2	-	-
CSVDGSYIGGYTF	TGCAGCGTTGACGGGTCCTACATAGGCGGCTACACCTTC	TRBV29-1	TRBJ1-2	-	-
CASSIPQGATEAFF	TGTGCCAGCAGTATACCTCAAGGGGCCACTGAAGCTTTCTTT	TRBV6-2/TRBV6-3	TRBJ1-1	-	-
CASSIDRGHQPQHF	TGTGCCAGCAGCATTGACAGGGGGCATCAGCCCCAGCATTTT	TRBV6-5	TRBJ1-5	TRBD1	few
CASSPASVNEQFF	TGTGCCAGCAGTCCGGCGAGCGTGAATGAGCAGTTCTTC	TRBV6-4	TRBJ2-1	-	-
CASSKGRLVRGDRGEQFF	TGTGCCAGCAGCAAAGGAAGGTTGGTGCGCGGCGACAGGGGTGAGCAGTTCTTC	TRBV21-1	TRBJ2-1	-	-
CASSPIRQGPRGTEAFF	TGTGCCAGCAGCCCAATCAGACAGGGGCCCAGGGGGACTGAAGCTTTCTTT	TRBV27	TRBJ1-1	TRBD1	-
CASSITAHGNTIYF	TGTGCCAGTAGTATTACAGCCCATGGAAACACCATATATTTT	TRBV19	TRBJ1-3	-	-
CASSQGGDTGELFF	TGTGCCAGCAGTCAGGGGGGAGACACCGGGGAGCTGTTTTTT	TRBV28	TRBJ2-2	-	once
CASSPATASSYNSPLHF	TGTGCCAGCAGTCCCGCGACAGCGAGCTCCTATAATTCACCCCTCCACTTT	TRBV28	TRBJ1-6	-	few